This T cell receptor (beta chain) was retrieved from a study of T cells in Graves' hyperthyroidism and ophthalmopathy. TCR beta CDR3 region amplification was performed from RNA transcripts. RT-PCR in the first round (using the HTBI primer set) targeted the TCR CDR3. TCRdb processed the multiplex PCR reads anew with MiXCR; each CDR3 protein has one entry. Seen here are some 650,000 distinct CDR3 sequences, about a sixth observed once, and the top ten hold about 3.5%. The sample taken for sequencing was blood. The sequence came from a woman in her 40s with Graves' ophthalmopathy.

The CDR3 region is CASSTGAPYGYTF. The CDR3 DNA sequence: TGTGCCAGCAGCACAGGGGCTCCCTATGGCTACACCTTC. The V call is TRBV7-9, the J call TRBJ1-2; the match to TRBD1 covers 7 bases. The V gene's germline CDR1 is SEHNR and CDR2 FQNEAQ (reference sequence). This CDR3 spans 13 amino acids. V was clipped by 5 bases and J by 4 bases; unmatched bases: 4.